Following are 21 T cell receptor beta chains from one sample sequenced in a study of beta chain features in type 1 diabetes. Every bit of the isolated RNA underwent reverse transcription, so sequencing read expressed TCRB transcripts. TCRdb's table, derived via immunoSEQ multiplex PCR, lists solely in-frame clones and lacks some. Found here are 250,000 to 400,000 clones, around 15% of them singletons; the top ten hold more than 6.5%. The sample consisted of central memory CD4+ T cells from blood. The receptors come from a man aged 25 to 40 in good health.

This clone was observed a few times. The chain has TRBV11-2 and TRBJ1-4, with D possibly matching TRBD1 (6 bases). CDR3 length equals 16 residues. The germline V gene encodes CDR1 SGHAT and CDR2 FQNNGV. V lost 5 bases and J lost 3, with 16 bases in between. CDR3 in amino acids: CASSILRDTPNEKLFF. The CDR3 DNA reads TGTGCCAGCAGCATCCTAAGGGACACCCCTAATGAAAAACTGTTTTTT.

This clone was counted between two and nine times. V and J are TRBV6-5 and TRBJ1-2, with 7 bases identical to TRBD1. Trimming at V came to 6 bases and at J to 6 bases, leaving 10 bases not matched to a gene. This CDR3 is built from 14 residues. Germline V gene sequence: CDR1 MNHEY, CDR2 SVGAGI. The CDR3 bases are TGTGCCAGCAGCCAAACAGGGGTTAAGGATGGCTACACCTTC. Translation gives CASSQTGVKDGYTF.

The chain combines TRBV21-1 with TRBJ1-1. TRBV21-1 is noted as a pseudogene. The length of the CDR3 is 14 residues. CDR3 sequence (DNA): TGTGCCAGCAGCAAAGGTGGATTGATCACTGAAGCTTTCTTT. This codes for CASSKGGLITEAFF.

V usage is TRBV19 and J usage is TRBJ2-5; D remains unclear. The CDR3 loop spans 15 amino acids. V dropped 10 bases and J dropped 2 bases, with 20 bases sitting between them. Germline assignment: CDR1 LNHDA and CDR2 SQIVND (reference sequence). The CDR3 loop is CANPLRQHKQETQYF. The CDR3 coding sequence is TGTGCCAATCCCCTTAGACAACACAAACAAGAGACCCAGTACTTC.

The rearrangement uses TRBV7-2 and TRBJ1-2; D may be TRBD1 (6 bases). The CDR3 is made up of 12 amino acids. Germline V lookup: CDR1 SGHTA, CDR2 FQGNSA. The germline V and J ends were trimmed by 5 bases and 8 bases, with 12 bases remaining between them. Here the CDR3 DNA reads TGTGCCAGCAGCGTGGCGGGGGGCGGCTACACCTTC. It yields the protein CASSVAGGGYTF.

This clone was counted between two and nine times. The chain combines TRBV7-6 with TRBJ2-1, with TRBD1 identical over 7 bases. CDR3 size: 16 residues. CDR1 and CDR2 from the germline V gene are SGHVS and FNYEAQ. Unmatched junction bases numbered 11, after V lost 5 bases and J lost 4 bases. The CDR3 DNA reads TGTGCCAGCAGCCGCTTCTCAGGGGACAGTTACAATGAGCAGTTCTTC. Translation gives CASSRFSGDSYNEQFF. Looking up the rest from reference TRBV7-6 and TRBJ2-1 gives the full variable domain: GAGVSQSPRYKVTKRGQDVALRCDPISGHVSLYWYRQALGQGPEFLTYFNYEAQQDKSGLPNDRFSAERPEGSISTLTIQRTEQRDSAMYRCASSRFSGDSYNEQFFGPGTRLTVL.

This clone was seen a few times. The chain uses TRBV29-1 and TRBJ2-1; 10 bases match TRBD2. The CDR3 length is 15 residues. V trimming: 3 bases; J trimming: 0 bases; junction bases outside the gene matches: 2. Germline-derived CDR1 and CDR2 are SQVTM and ANQGSEA. The CDR3 nucleotides read TGCAGCGTTGACGTAGCGGGAGGCTCCTACAATGAGCAGTTCTTC. Protein sequence: CSVDVAGGSYNEQFF.

This clone was seen a few times. The rearrangement uses TRBV30 and TRBJ1-4; 8 nucleotides match TRBD1. Germline V gene lookup returns CDR1 GTSNPN and CDR2 SVGIG (reference sequence). With V trimmed by 2 bases and J by 3 bases, 17 bases remained unmatched. The CDR3 totals 19 residues. The CDR3 DNA sequence: TGTGCCTGGAGTCCAATGCTAGGCAGGGGGCCGAGGGCTAATGAAAAACTGTTTTTT. Its protein product is CAWSPMLGRGPRANEKLFF.

This clone has a handful of counts. With a far larger clone one base away, a read error is the likely cause. CDR3 sequence (DNA): TGTGCCGGCAGCTCCACACCATACGGGGATAACACAGATACGCAGTATTTT. The encoded protein is CAGSSTPYGDNTDTQYF. The chain employs TRBV11-2 and TRBJ2-3; possible D gene TRBD2, 5 bases. The CDR3 totals 17 residues. Germline assignment: CDR1 SGHAT and CDR2 FQNNGV.

The rearrangement links TRBV2 to TRBJ2-5; 9 bases line up with TRBD1. Germline V CDR1 and CDR2: SNHLY, FYNNEI. This CDR3 contains 13 residues. J was trimmed by 7 bases and V by 3 bases; bases with no gene match: 3. The CDR3 loop reads CASSEGQGGTQYF. The CDR3 DNA follows: TGTGCCAGCAGTGAGGGACAGGGAGGGACCCAGTACTTC.

This clone came up a few times. V usage is TRBV6-1 and J usage is TRBJ2-5; tentatively, D is TRBD1 (5 bases). Trimming removed 6 bases at V and 4 bases at J, with 12 bases between. Germline CDR1 is MNHNS and CDR2 is SASEGT. The CDR3 runs to 13 residues. The CDR3, as DNA: TGTGCCAGCAGCACAGGTCCCTCAGAGACCCAGTACTTC. This translates into CASSTGPSETQYF.

This clone was found a few times. This sequence joins TRBV9 and TRBJ2-3; maybe TRBD2 (6 bases). This CDR3 is built from 14 residues. From germline, CDR1 is SGDLS and CDR2 YYNGEE. V lost 4 bases, J lost 5 bases, and 14 bases lay in between. DNA of the CDR3: TGTGCCAGCAGCTACGGGACTGAACTAGATACGCAGTATTTT. Translating it yields CASSYGTELDTQYF.

The table lists this clone with a few counts. The chain links TRBV19 to TRBJ2-7; 12 positions match TRBD1. The CDR3 sequence is 18 residues long. Germline CDR1 is LNHDA and CDR2 is SQIVND (reference sequence). J was trimmed by 2 bases and V by 5 bases; bases with no gene match: 13. This chain's CDR3 is CASSATGTGGGLTYEQYF. The CDR3 nucleotides are TGTGCCAGTAGTGCGACCGGGACAGGGGGCGGATTGACCTACGAGCAGTACTTC.

V and J are TRBV29-1 and TRBJ2-3, with 9 bases that match TRBD1. Unmatched junction bases numbered 1, after V lost 4 bases and J lost 2 bases. CDR3 size: 13 residues. Germline loops: CDR1 SQVTM, CDR2 ANQGSEA. CDR3 bases: TGCAGCGTTGCACAGGGGGCCACAGATACGCAGTATTTT. It specifies CSVAQGATDTQYF.

This clone was counted ten times or more. The chain combines TRBV18 with TRBJ2-1; D gene uncertain. This CDR3 comprises 15 residues. Trimming removed 2 bases at V and 8 bases at J, with 16 bases between. CDR1 and CDR2 (germline): KGHSH, LQKENI. The CDR3 bases are TGTGCCAGCTCACCATCATCACTTGGTTTGCATGAGCAGTTCTTC. Its translation: CASSPSSLGLHEQFF.

This chain connects TRBV5-4 to TRBJ2-7; D is ambiguous. Between the trimmed V and J ends, which lost 2 bases and 2 bases, there was a span of 11 bases. The CDR3 spans 14 residues. Germline V gene data show CDR1 as SGHNT and CDR2 as YYREEE (reference sequence). The CDR3 is CASSFSRRTYEQYV. The CDR3 coding sequence is TGTGCCAGCAGCTTTTCTAGACGGACCTACGAGCAGTACGTC.

This clone was detected a few times. This chain links TRBV6-5 with TRBJ1-1; D unclear. The V and J ends lost 5 bases and 7 bases respectively, with 11 bases between them. From germline, CDR1 is MNHEY and CDR2 SVGAGI. The CDR3 has 12 amino acids. The CDR3, as DNA: TGTGCCAGCAGTCGGACGGACCATGAAGCTTTCTTT. Translating gives CASSRTDHEAFF.

There are a few counts of this clone. The chain has TRBV19 and TRBJ2-7; tentatively, D is TRBD1 (5 bases). Germline V gene sequence: CDR1 LNHDA, CDR2 SQIVND (reference sequence). Between the trimmed V and J ends, which lost 4 bases and 2 bases, there was a span of 15 bases. The CDR3 has 15 residues. The CDR3 loop reads CASSSLFEDTYEQYF. As DNA, the CDR3 is TGTGCCAGTAGTAGCCTTTTCGAGGACACCTACGAGCAGTACTTC.

The genes are TRBV2 and TRBJ1-1, with D tentatively TRBD1 (6 bases). V was cut by 4 bases and J by 4 bases, with 13 bases left in between. From germline, CDR1 is SNHLY and CDR2 FYNNEI. The CDR3 extends over 14 amino acids. The CDR3 loop reads CASSGQASSTEAFF. The CDR3 region has the DNA TGTGCCAGCAGTGGACAGGCCTCCAGCACTGAAGCTTTCTTT.

The CDR3 coding sequence is TGTGCCAGCAGCTCGACGTATGTCAATGAGCAGTTCTTC. Translated: CASSSTYVNEQFF. The chain links TRBV7-9 to TRBJ2-1; no definite D call. The germline V gene encodes CDR1 SEHNR and CDR2 FQNEAQ (reference sequence). The CDR3 is made up of 13 amino acids. The germline V and J ends were trimmed by 4 bases and 6 bases, with 10 bases remaining between them.

This clone was counted ten times or more. The chain is built from TRBV14 and TRBJ2-1; 8 bases are a match to TRBD2. CDR3 length: 14 amino acids. V was clipped by 4 bases and J by 8 bases; unmatched bases: 7. Germline values: CDR1 SGHDN, CDR2 FVKESK. The CDR3 nucleotides read TGTGCCAGCAGCCGAATTAGCGGGAACCATGAGCAGTTCTTC. Protein product: CASSRISGNHEQFF.